The subject of this entry is one T cell receptor beta chain. The antigen is undetermined. This entry comes from a study of T cell responses to AZD1222 COVID-19 vaccine. Study-wide points: A mostly white British donor set with more females was recruited, and clonal diversity was possibly underestimated.

The CDR3 is 13 residues long. Deletions cut 3 bases from V and 2 bases from J, with 4 bases between. From germline, CDR1 is KGHSH and CDR2 LQKENI. The method was immunoSEQ multiplex PCR; TCRdb's version includes in-frame clones alone and lacks a portion of them. Of over 40,000 clones in the sample, about four fifths were seen once. The chain is built from TRBV18 and TRBJ1-4, with D uncertain. The sequences come from peripheral blood, collected on day 0 of AZD1222 vaccination. The origin of this receptor is an adult in good health. The CDR3 DNA is TGTGCCAGCTCACCTTCCACTAATGAAAAACTGTTTTTT. Protein sequence: CASSPSTNEKLFF. Complete variable domain (other parts from reference TRBV18 and TRBJ1-4): NAGVMQNPRHLVRRRGQEARLRCSPMKGHSHVYWYRQLPEEGLKFMVYLQKENIIDESGMPKERFSAEFPKEGPSILRIQQVVRGDSAAYFCASSPSTNEKLFFGSGTQLSVL.